The present TCR beta chain was sequenced within a study of T cell repertoires in cytomegalovirus infection. Study summary: Indicated by public TCR beta signatures were CMV infection and matching HLA type. Whole-study findings and limits: The response measured ex vivo was dominated by TCR beta clonotypes (HLA-C-restricted and CMV-specific). Totalled public TCR beta family frequency picked out people who carried CMV plus the relevant HLA.

Trimming stripped 0 bases from V and 10 bases from J, with 10 bases between. The CDR3 consists of 14 residues. The germline V gene encodes CDR1 ENHRY and CDR2 SYGVKD. TCRdb reprocessed the reads via MiXCR and lists one record per CDR3 protein. This sample has approximately 320,000 distinct CDR3 sequences; approximately 9.5% occur once, and the top ten carry 3.5% to 4.5%. As for this clonotype: Antigen specificity is unknown.

The source material was PBMCs. The TCR was taken from a human donor in good health (CMV status not recorded). Some clones in this sample may be carry-over from other donors' samples. The V call is TRBV10-3, the J call TRBJ1-6; TRBD1 might be the D (5 bases). The CDR3: CAISESDSLSPLHF. The CDR3 DNA reads TGTGCCATCAGTGAGTCTGACAGTCTATCACCCCTCCACTTT.